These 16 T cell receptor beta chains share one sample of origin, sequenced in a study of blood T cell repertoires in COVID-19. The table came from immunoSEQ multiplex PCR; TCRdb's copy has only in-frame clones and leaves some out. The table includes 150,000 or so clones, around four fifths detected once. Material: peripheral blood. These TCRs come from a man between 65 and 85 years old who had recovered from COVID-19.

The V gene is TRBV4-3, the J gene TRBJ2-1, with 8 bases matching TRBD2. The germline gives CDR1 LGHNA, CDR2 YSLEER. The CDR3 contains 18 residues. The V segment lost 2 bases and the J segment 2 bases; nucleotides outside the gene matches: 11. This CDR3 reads CASSQSPLGGRTYNEQFF. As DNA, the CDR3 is TGCGCCAGCAGCCAAAGCCCTTTGGGCGGGAGGACCTACAATGAGCAGTTCTTC.

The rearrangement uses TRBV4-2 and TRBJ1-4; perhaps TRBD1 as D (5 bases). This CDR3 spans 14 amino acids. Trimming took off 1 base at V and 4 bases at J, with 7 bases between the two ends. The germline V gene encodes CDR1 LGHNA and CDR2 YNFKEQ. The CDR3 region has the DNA TGTGCCAGCAGCCAAGCAGGGCATAATGAAAAACTGTTTTTT. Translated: CASSQAGHNEKLFF.

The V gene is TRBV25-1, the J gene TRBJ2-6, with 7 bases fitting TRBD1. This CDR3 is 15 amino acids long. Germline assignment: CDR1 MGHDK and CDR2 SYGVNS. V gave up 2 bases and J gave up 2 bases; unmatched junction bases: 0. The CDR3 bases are TGTGCCAGCAGTGAACAGGGGGCTGGGGCCAACGTCCTGACTTTC. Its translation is CASSEQGAGANVLTF.

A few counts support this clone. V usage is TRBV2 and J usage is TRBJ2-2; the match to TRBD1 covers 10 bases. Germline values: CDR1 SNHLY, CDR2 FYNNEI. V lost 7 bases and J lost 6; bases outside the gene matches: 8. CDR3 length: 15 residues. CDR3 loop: CASTFDRGRAGELFF. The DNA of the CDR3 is TGTGCCAGCACTTTCGACAGGGGGCGCGCCGGGGAGCTGTTTTTT.

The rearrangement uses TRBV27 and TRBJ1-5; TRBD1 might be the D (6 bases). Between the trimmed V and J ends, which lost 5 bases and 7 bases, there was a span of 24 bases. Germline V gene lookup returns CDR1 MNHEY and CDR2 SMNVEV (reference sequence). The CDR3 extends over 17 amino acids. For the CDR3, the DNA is TGTGCCAGCAGTCTAAACCGGGCCGGGACAACCCCCCAGCCCCAGCATTTT. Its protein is CASSLNRAGTTPQPQHF.

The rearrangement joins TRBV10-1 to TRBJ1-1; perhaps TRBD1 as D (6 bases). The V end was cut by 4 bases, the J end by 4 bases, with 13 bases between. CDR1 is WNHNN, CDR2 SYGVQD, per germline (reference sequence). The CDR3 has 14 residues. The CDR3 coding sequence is TGCGCCAGCAGTGCGGGGGGGGCGCTCACTGAAGCTTTCTTT. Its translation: CASSAGGALTEAFF.

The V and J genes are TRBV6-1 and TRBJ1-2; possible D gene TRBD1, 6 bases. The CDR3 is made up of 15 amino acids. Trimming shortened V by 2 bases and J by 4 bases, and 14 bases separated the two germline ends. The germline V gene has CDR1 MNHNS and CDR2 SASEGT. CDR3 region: CASSELGALTYGYTF. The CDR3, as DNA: TGTGCCAGCAGTGAATTGGGGGCGCTTACCTATGGCTACACCTTC.

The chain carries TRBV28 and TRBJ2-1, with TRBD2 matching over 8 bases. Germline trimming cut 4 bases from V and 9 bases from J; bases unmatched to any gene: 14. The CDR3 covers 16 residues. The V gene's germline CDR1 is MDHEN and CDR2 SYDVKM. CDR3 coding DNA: TGTGCCAGCAGTTCCCCCGGGATAGCGGGAAGAGGTGAGCAGTTCTTC. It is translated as CASSSPGIAGRGEQFF.

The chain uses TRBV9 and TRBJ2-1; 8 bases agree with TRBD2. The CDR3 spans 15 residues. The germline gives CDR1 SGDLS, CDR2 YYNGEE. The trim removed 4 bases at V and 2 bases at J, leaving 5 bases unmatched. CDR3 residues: CASSTIAGTYNEQFF. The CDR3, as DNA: TGTGCCAGCAGCACAATAGCGGGGACCTACAATGAGCAGTTCTTC.

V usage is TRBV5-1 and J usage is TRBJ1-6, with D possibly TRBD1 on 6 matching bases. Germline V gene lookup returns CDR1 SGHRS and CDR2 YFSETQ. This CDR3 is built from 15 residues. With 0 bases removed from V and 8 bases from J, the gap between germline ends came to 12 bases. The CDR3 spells CASSLGGGADSPLHF. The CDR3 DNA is TGCGCCAGCAGCTTGGGTGGGGGCGCGGATTCACCCCTCCACTTT.

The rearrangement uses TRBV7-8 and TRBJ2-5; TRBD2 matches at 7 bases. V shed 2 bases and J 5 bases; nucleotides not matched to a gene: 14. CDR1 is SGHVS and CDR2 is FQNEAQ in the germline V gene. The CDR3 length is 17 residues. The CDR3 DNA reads TGTGCCAGCAGCTTACGTAGCGGGTCTTCCCGGTCGGAGACCCAGTACTTC. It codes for CASSLRSGSSRSETQYF.

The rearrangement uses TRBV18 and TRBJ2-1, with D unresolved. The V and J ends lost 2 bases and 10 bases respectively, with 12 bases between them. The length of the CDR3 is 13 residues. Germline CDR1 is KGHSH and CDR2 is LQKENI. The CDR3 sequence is CASSPVTVGEQFF. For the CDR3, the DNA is TGTGCCAGCTCACCAGTAACCGTCGGGGAGCAGTTCTTC.

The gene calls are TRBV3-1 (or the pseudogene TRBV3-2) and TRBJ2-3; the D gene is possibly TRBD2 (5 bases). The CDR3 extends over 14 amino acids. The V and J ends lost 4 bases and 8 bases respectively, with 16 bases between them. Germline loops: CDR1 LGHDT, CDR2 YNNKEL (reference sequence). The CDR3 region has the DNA TGTGCCAGCAGCCTCCTTCGTGAGGGTGGTACGCAGTATTTT. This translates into CASSLLREGGTQYF.

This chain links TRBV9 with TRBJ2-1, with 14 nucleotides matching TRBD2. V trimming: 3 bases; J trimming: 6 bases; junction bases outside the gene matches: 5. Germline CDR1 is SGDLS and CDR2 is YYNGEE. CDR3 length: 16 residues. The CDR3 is CASSGLGLAGVNEQFF. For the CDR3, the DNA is TGTGCCAGCAGCGGCCTGGGACTAGCGGGAGTCAATGAGCAGTTCTTC.

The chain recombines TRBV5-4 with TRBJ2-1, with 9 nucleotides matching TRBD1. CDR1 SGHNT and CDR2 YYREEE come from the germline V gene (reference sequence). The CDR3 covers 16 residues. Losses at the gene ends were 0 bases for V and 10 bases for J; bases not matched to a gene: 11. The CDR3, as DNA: TGTGCCAGCAGCTTGGCAGGATCTACAGGGGGCGAAGAGCAGTTCTTC. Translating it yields CASSLAGSTGGEEQFF.

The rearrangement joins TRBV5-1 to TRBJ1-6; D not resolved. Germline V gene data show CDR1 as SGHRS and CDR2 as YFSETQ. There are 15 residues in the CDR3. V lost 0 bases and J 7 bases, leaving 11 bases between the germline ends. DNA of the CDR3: TGCGCCAGCAGCTTGGTTGGAGACCGCAATTCACCCCTCCACTTT. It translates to CASSLVGDRNSPLHF. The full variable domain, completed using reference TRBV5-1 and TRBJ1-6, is KAGVTQTPRYLIKTRGQQVTLSCSPISGHRSVSWYQQTPGQGLQFLFEYFSETQRNKGNFPGRFSGRQFSNSRSEMNVSTLELGDSALYLCASSLVGDRNSPLHFGNGTRLTVT.